What follows is one T cell receptor (beta chain) and its context. The assay was immunoSEQ multiplex PCR, and TCRdb's table has in-frame clones only and misses some. The sample lists 100,000 or so clones, 85% seen once, with 1.5% to 2% in the top ten. The data were obtained in a study of blood T cell repertoires in COVID-19. Trimming left V 1 base short and J 2 bases short, with 12 bases between. The CDR3 has 16 residues. Looked up from germline, CDR1 is LGHDT and CDR2 is YNNKEL (reference sequence). This sequence joins TRBV3-1 (or the pseudogene TRBV3-2) and TRBJ2-1, with D possibly being TRBD2 (5 bases). Sequencing was done on a sample of peripheral blood. The clonotype was recovered from a woman in her 70s with active or convalescent COVID-19. The CDR3 sequence: CASSQGSGWAYNEQFF. The CDR3 nucleotides read TGTGCCAGCAGCCAAGGAAGCGGTTGGGCCTACAATGAGCAGTTCTTC.